The sequence of this T cell receptor (beta chain) was determined in a study of cytomegalovirus exposure and HLA in healthy donors listed by TCRdb under 2017. Study-wide context: An earlier analysis of 587 of the donors reported approximately 300 Gb of sequence data and 117 million unique TCR beta sequences from 190 million or so T cells. An early release covering roughly 600 HLA-typed donors comprised 300 to 350 gigabases of sequencing data and about 90 million unique TCR sequences. Of the roughly 410 genotyped donors, over 80% were placed in the genetic ancestry cluster associated with self-reported Caucasian donors. The aim of the study was to test whether cataloging public T cell receptors could identify signatures of past pathogen exposure. The study used immunosequencing to profile the T cell repertoires of approximately 650 subjects and linked those repertoires to cytomegalovirus serostatus. A separate validation cohort of approximately 130 different subjects was used in addition to the approximately 640-subject first cohort. To predict cytomegalovirus infection status, the study brought together high-throughput TCR immunosequencing, statistical association of individual TCRs with disease status, and machine learning. A later analysis re-examined previously published TCR beta repertoires from 600 to 700 donors and added high-resolution HLA genotyping to investigate patterns of TCR occurrence. In the later analysis, no new phenotypic data were used to find candidate immune exposures; instead, reliance was placed on TCR beta sequences and their occurrence across donors. To decide whether each TCR beta V gene segment behaved as functional or pseudogenic, an earlier analysis of approximately 620 of the donors relied on high-throughput TCR beta sequencing. Donor age, sex, ethnicity and CMV serostatus were compiled alongside the repertoire data. A later genetic analysis took genome-wide SNP genotypes for about 60% of the roughly 670 donors and used that subset as a discovery cohort. All discovery cohort repertoires had been generated using a single sequencing platform. HLA typing covered class I and class II loci at four-digit resolution. Typing coverage differed by locus: A, B, C, DRB1 and DQB1 were typed in about 620-640 donors, DQA1 in 522, DPA1 in over 600, and DPB1 in around 490. Five DR-DQ haplotypes were treated as single units for association and clustering because of strong linkage in the cohort. Across around 400 genotyped donors of the cohort, an average of roughly 230,000 unique TCR beta nucleotide sequences per donor were sequenced, and approximately 19% of those sequences were non-productive. Broader findings and caveats from the paper: For the cohort, immune exposure information was limited to CMV serostatus. A later analysis associated roughly 17,000 TCR beta sequences with specific HLA alleles at a false discovery rate of 0.05. A few of the identified cytomegalovirus-associated TCR beta chains were confirmed in vitro to be specific for cytomegalovirus antigens. A cluster of highly shared sequence variants was judged likely to be a technical artifact of the sequencing pipeline. Cytomegalovirus status was reported to be diagnosed by the classifier with high specificity and sensitivity in both the original and validation cohorts. A later analysis reported that several top co-occurrence clusters appeared linked to parvovirus B19, influenza, CMV and Epstein-Barr virus. The 87-base-pair reads could not distinguish some IMGT-functional V segments, including TRBV6-2 and TRBV6-3, so those segments were excluded. According to the authors, the approach could potentially be generalized to other disease states and immunological phenotypes. Linkage disequilibrium might explain the correlated functional status among segregating V segments, but an unknown experimental factor could not be ruled out. Because counts were too low, seventeen rarely observed V segments, including chromosome 9 orphons, were excluded from the earlier analysis of 587 of the donors. While some public TCRs were present in many individuals, most TCR sequences turned up only very rarely across donors. This cohort had only TCR beta chains sequenced, and the lack of alpha or paired-chain data limited which features could be detected. Compared with the approximately 670-donor mean, donors in an Asian-associated ancestry cluster had fewer N-insertions in productive TCRs, according to a later genetic analysis. In a later analysis, most CMV-associated TCR beta chains were found to appear HLA-restricted, with HLA associations seemingly driven largely by CMV exposure. Strong co-occurrence of HLA alleles, especially DR and DQ, made assigning TCR associations to individual alleles difficult. A further reported finding was that TCR beta sequences accurately predicted the HLA-A and HLA-B alleles for most subjects in the first cohort. Broadly in line with IMGT annotations, most TCR beta V segments showed up in productive rearrangements about 90% or about 30% of the time in an earlier analysis of roughly 590 of the donors. Because some donors lacked HLA typing at each locus, the association tests relied only on the typed subset. In a later genetic analysis, a missense DCLRE1C variant was associated with V-gene and J-gene trimming of TCR beta chains, and the association was replicated in an independent cohort. In a later analysis, TCR association rates were found to vary across HLA loci, with the most associated TCRs seen for DRB1 alleles and the fewest for HLA-C alleles. The presence/absence analyses assumed that sequencing depth was roughly uniform across donors, and that assumption may not be true. Compared with equally common non-associated chains, HLA-associated TCR beta chains in a later analysis were more clonally expanded and had lower generation probabilities. The study gave a list of 150 to 200 TCR beta chains associated with cytomegalovirus.

The cohort consisted of 600 to 700 healthy bone marrow donors. At the time of sampling, all cohort members were nominally healthy, though unrecorded immune exposures were likely present. The donor tested CMV seronegative and was one of the 352 seronegative cohort members. A peripheral blood sample was provided by each donor, and peripheral blood mononuclear cells were used for TCR beta sequencing. The Qiagen DNeasy Blood Extraction Kit was used to extract genomic DNA from the blood cell samples. The junction carries 6 bases between V and J, which are trimmed by 3 bases and 6 bases respectively. CDR1 and CDR2 were assigned from the germline V gene (reference sequence) as DFQATT and SNEGSKA. The CDR3 starts with the cysteine, ends with the phenylalanine, and has 11 residues. CDR3 DNA only is kept here, 33 bases in frame from base 1. With regard to this clone: Its cognate antigen has yet to be identified. One base away there is no much larger clone; base qualities are not given.

Library preparation was by the immunoSEQ multiplex PCR assay. For the multiplex PCR, a mixture combining 60 forward primers for TCR Vbeta segments and 13 reverse primers for TCR Jbeta segments was used. Amplification of the CDR3 region of rearranged TCR beta genes was performed with a multiplex PCR assay on genomic DNA. The Illumina HiSeq System was used to sequence the amplified TCR beta libraries as 87-base-pair reads. The study's processing was this. Across the 700 or so repertoires, a later analysis counted approximately 83 million unique TCR beta chains, some 11 million of which were shared by at least two donors. To remove PCR and sequencing errors, raw reads were error-corrected and collapsed into unique sequences using a nearest-neighbor algorithm that merged closely related sequences. CDR3 sequences were aligned to IMGT reference sequences to assign V, D and J gene segments. Each retained sequence needed at least a six-nucleotide match to both a V gene segment and a J gene segment. Rearrangements were classified as productive when the CDR3 lacked stop codons and remained in frame with V and J, and all other rearrangements were classified as non-productive. Following IMGT convention, CDR3 was defined as the stretch from the second conserved V-encoded cysteine to the conserved J-encoded phenylalanine. In an earlier analysis of more than 550 of the donors, sequences lacking an unambiguous match to a single V gene segment were excluded. In an earlier analysis of a few hundred of the donors, a V segment was called functional when productive rearrangements were above 56.7%, and segregating when the standard deviation between donors exceeded 5%. To diagnose cytomegalovirus status from the catalog of TCR beta chain sequences, a statistical classification framework was built. V and J gene assignment, in a later analysis, came from comparing TCR nucleotide sequences with IMGT/GENE-DB human TR gene sequences. In a later analysis, CDR3 sequences and most-parsimonious VDJ recombination scenarios were assigned using the TCRdist pipeline. A later analysis defined each TCR beta chain by its CDR3 amino acid sequence plus V-gene family, and excluded reads lacking a unique V-gene family. To address suspected cross-contamination and a sequencing artifact, a later analysis removed some 620 highly shared, low-generation-probability nucleotide sequences. For each public chain, a later analysis derived a clonal expansion index from normalized ranks of inferred template counts within each repertoire. A later analysis computed generation probabilities with a VDJ recombination model fitted to out-of-frame rearrangements, and checked the results against IGoR. In a later analysis, hypergeometric tests were used to score TCR-TCR, TCR-HLA and TCR-CMV co-occurrence, with a repertoire-size bias correction applied to TCR pairs. A later analysis estimated false discovery rates by permuting HLA or CMV assignments 20 times. In a later analysis, co-occurring TCRs were grouped using DBSCAN, and TCRdist sequence similarity was added for clustering within HLA-allele-positive subsets. For co-occurrence clustering, repertoires with fewer than 30,000 or more than 120,000 public chains were excluded, along with about five repertoires with anomalous nucleotide sharing. TCRdb holds this immuneACCESS table with in-frame rearrangements only. Some clones are missing; in checked studies, unresolved V genes explain under half, and the rest has no known cause. The V and J calls and clone size are taken from that table; D and trimming were inferred from the DNA. Counted in this sample were about 64,000 clones; 65% to 90% of them appeared once. Roughly 10% of the sample is held by the ten biggest clonotypes.

The sequenced sample was PBMCs. The rearranged chain carries TRBV20-1 and TRBJ2-1; the D gene cannot be resolved reliably. This clonotype originated in a female donor in good health and CMV-seronegative. The nucleotide sequence is TGCAGTGCTAGGGCTAGCAATGAGCAGTTCTTC. Its translation is CSARASNEQFF.